The 15 T cell receptor beta chains presented below share a single source sample, sequenced in a study of shared T cell receptors in the human thymus. Profiled with immunoSEQ multiplex PCR; TCRdb holds only in-frame clones, not every one. Here the sample spans 550,000 to 800,000 clones, 70% to 90% being singletons. This sample also appeared in a second study, on human thymus T cells.

Input material: thymocytes. The receptors shown here come from a girl under three years old with a congenital heart defect.

The chain links TRBV4-2 to TRBJ1-5, with 7 bases matching TRBD1. V lost 0 bases, J lost 2 bases, and 4 bases stayed unmatched. Germline V gives CDR1 LGHNA, CDR2 YNFKEQ. The CDR3 loop spans 16 amino acids. CDR3 protein: CASSQEPGQRNQPQHF. The DNA of the CDR3 is TGTGCCAGCAGCCAAGAGCCGGGACAGCGCAATCAGCCCCAGCATTTT.

This clone was seen only once. The chain couples TRBV4-3 to TRBJ2-2; a possible D gene is TRBD1 (6 bases). V shed 4 bases and J shed 5 bases, with 14 bases lying between them. CDR1 LGHNA and CDR2 YSLEER come from the germline V gene. The CDR3 length is 15 residues. The CDR3 loop is CASSPYRAGTGELFF. The CDR3 DNA reads TGCGCCAGCAGCCCGTACAGGGCGGGTACCGGGGAGCTGTTTTTT.

The CDR3 here is CASNRFPEAFF. The CDR3 bases are TGTGCCAGCAACCGGTTCCCTGAAGCTTTCTTT. The chain combines TRBV2 with TRBJ1-1; D is unresolved. The CDR3 is made up of 11 amino acids. V lost 7 bases and J lost 6, with 9 bases in between. Germline CDR1 reads SNHLY; CDR2 reads FYNNEI.

This clone occurred a few times. The V gene is TRBV28, the J gene TRBJ2-3; 7 nucleotides match TRBD1. There are 17 residues in the CDR3. V dropped 1 base and J dropped 2; count of bases not matched to a gene: 9. Germline V lookup: CDR1 MDHEN, CDR2 SYDVKM. The CDR3 here is CASSLSNRGIPTDTQYF. CDR3 in DNA: TGTGCCAGCAGTTTATCGAACAGGGGAATACCCACAGATACGCAGTATTTT.

This chain joins TRBV7-2 and TRBJ1-4; perhaps TRBD1 as D (5 bases). V lost 0 bases, J lost 5 bases, and 10 bases lay in between. The CDR3 covers 15 residues. CDR1 and CDR2 from the germline V gene are SGHTA and FQGNSA. The CDR3 reads CASSLAGHLNEKLFF. CDR3 DNA: TGTGCCAGCAGCTTAGCGGGGCACCTAAATGAAAAACTGTTTTTT.

This clone has only a few counts. The chain uses TRBV27 and TRBJ1-1; 10 bases are a match to TRBD1. V was clipped by 4 bases and J by 3 bases; unmatched bases: 8. The CDR3 extends over 16 amino acids. CDR1 MNHEY and CDR2 SMNVEV come from the germline V gene (reference sequence). The CDR3 DNA follows: TGTGCCAGCAGTTCCAAAGACAGGGGGCGAGACACTGAAGCTTTCTTT. It is translated as CASSSKDRGRDTEAFF.

As DNA, the CDR3 is TGCGCCAGCAGCGCCAACCCGGGACTGGCTTACACAGATACGCAGTATTTT. Translation gives CASSANPGLAYTDTQYF. V is TRBV10-2 and J is TRBJ2-3; perhaps TRBD2 as D (6 bases). Per germline, CDR1 WSHSY and CDR2 SAAADI. CDR3 length: 17 residues. Trimming cost V 6 bases and J 2 bases, with 21 bases left between them.

This clone was observed a handful of times. This chain connects TRBV10-2 to TRBJ2-1, with 12 bases identical to TRBD2. Looked up from germline, CDR1 is WSHSY and CDR2 is SAAADI. The CDR3 contains 14 residues. V dropped 2 bases and J dropped 8; count of bases not matched to a gene: 1. The CDR3 region is CASSEGTSGHEQFF. The DNA for the CDR3 is TGCGCCAGCAGTGAGGGGACTAGCGGGCATGAGCAGTTCTTC.

This chain joins TRBV13 and TRBJ2-2; 9 nucleotides align to TRBD2. The CDR3 contains 16 residues. V lost 5 bases to trimming and J lost 5 bases; unmatched junction nucleotides: 9. Germline V gene data show CDR1 as PRHDT and CDR2 as FYEKMQ (reference sequence). The CDR3 DNA reads as TGTGCCAGCAGCCCCCAGGCGGGGGGGCCGACCGGGGAGCTGTTTTTT. Protein: CASSPQAGGPTGELFF.

The chain carries TRBV28 and TRBJ1-2, with D perhaps matching TRBD1 (5 bases). The germline CDR1 and CDR2 sequences are MDHEN and SYDVKM. V lost 5 bases and J 4 bases, leaving 14 bases between the germline ends. The CDR3 consists of 14 residues. This CDR3 is CASSPPLGAYGYTF. Written as DNA, the CDR3 is TGTGCCAGCAGTCCCCCCCTTGGGGCCTATGGCTACACCTTC.

The chain couples TRBV27 to TRBJ2-1, with 11 nucleotides matching TRBD2. The CDR3 length is 15 residues. Germline V gives CDR1 MNHEY, CDR2 SMNVEV (reference sequence). Germline trimming cut 5 bases from V and 4 bases from J; bases unmatched to any gene: 4. DNA of the CDR3: TGTGCCAGCAGTCGCTTAGCGGGGGGGTACAATGAGCAGTTCTTC. Its translation is CASSRLAGGYNEQFF.

The chain recombines TRBV14 with TRBJ1-1, with D possibly being TRBD1 (6 bases). The CDR3 is 12 residues long. Per germline, CDR1 SGHDN and CDR2 FVKESK. The ends were cut back, 4 bases at V and 6 bases at J, with 9 bases in the middle. For the CDR3, the DNA is TGTGCCAGCAGCCTCGGACAGCCTGAAGCTTTCTTT. This encodes CASSLGQPEAFF.

The CDR3 loop is CASSPTIDPGQQPNYGYTF. CDR3 coding DNA: TGCGCCAGCAGCCCTACTATCGACCCGGGACAACAACCAAACTATGGCTACACCTTC. This chain connects TRBV4-1 to TRBJ1-2; D may be TRBD1 (6 bases). This CDR3 is 19 amino acids long. V was shortened by 4 bases and J by 2 bases, with 26 bases between the two germline ends. In germline, CDR1 is MGHRA, CDR2 YSYEKL.

This clone was observed a few times. J is TRBJ1-1 and V is TRBV7-9; D is uncertain. The germline CDR1 and CDR2 sequences are SEHNR and FQNEAQ (reference sequence). V lost 5 bases and J lost 7, with 8 bases in between. The CDR3 spans 11 residues. This CDR3 is CASSAGGEAFF. CDR3 bases: TGTGCCAGCAGCGCTGGAGGTGAAGCTTTCTTT.

This rearrangement joins TRBV7-9 to TRBJ2-3, with D hard to call. Per the germline V gene, CDR1 is SEHNR and CDR2 is FQNEAQ (reference sequence). CDR3 length equals 12 residues. V dropped 11 bases and J dropped 5 bases, with 14 bases sitting between them. The CDR3 DNA is TGTGCCGGGCGATTGGGTGGAGATACGCAGTATTTT. Translating it yields CAGRLGGDTQYF.